This T cell receptor beta chain was documented in a study of OX40 agonist ivuxolimab in advanced cancers. Profiling relied on immunoSEQ multiplex PCR, and the TCRdb table lists in-frame clones only, not all of them. This table has around 34,000 clones, roughly 90% appearing once. The V gene lost 2 bases and the J gene lost 0 bases, with 5 bases spanning the gap. Germline V lookup: CDR1 MDHEN, CDR2 SYDVKM. The CDR3 has 13 amino acids. Here the sequenced sample was CD4+ or CD8+ T cells sorted from blood, taken in a trial of the OX40 agonist ivuxolimab. This sequence was found in an adult with an advanced solid tumor such as melanoma, head and neck, liver or kidney cancer. The gene calls are TRBV28 and TRBJ2-7; no clear D gene. This CDR3 is CASSLQSSYEQYF. CDR3 DNA sequence: TGTGCCAGCAGTTTACAGTCCTCCTACGAGCAGTACTTC. Full variable domain (outside the CDR3, taken from reference TRBV28 and TRBJ2-7): DVKVTQSSRYLVKRTGEKVFLECVQDMDHENMFWYRQDPGLGLRLIYFSYDVKMKEKGDIPEGYSVSREKKERFSLILESASTNQTSMYLCASSLQSSYEQYFGPGTRLTVT.